This paragraph covers one TCR beta chain sequence. Its antigen remains undetermined. Base qualities are missing; no much larger clone stands one base away. The immunoSEQ Assay was used to sequence TCR beta CDR3 regions from DNA. In the paper's pipeline: To compute T cell density, TCR beta template counts were normalized to usable DNA, which was estimated by amplifying housekeeping genes. Richness was estimated using the preseqR package, with extrapolation to 400,000 templates for PBMC samples and to 120,000 templates for tissue samples. Clonality was calculated as one minus Pielou's evenness. Tissue-enriched TCRs were identified through differential abundance testing performed on productive amino-acid clonotypes, with a minimum total count of 5 and an alpha of 0.1. The Jaccard Index and the Morisita Overlap Index were used to measure repertoire overlap between compartments. GLIPH clustered TCR beta CDR3s with public tetramer-defined viral CDR3s; viral motifs required at least three viral sequences plus V-gene enrichment. The source is immuneACCESS, and TCRdb retained only in-frame sequences with V and J called. Part of the clones is not carried over; for the studies checked, unresolved V genes explain less than half of this, and the remainder is unexplained. The V and J calls and the clone size are those of that table, but D and trimming were determined from the DNA. The sample has over 40,000 clones on record, 85% to 90% of them singletons. The ten largest make up roughly 7.1% of the sample.

The data belong to a study of T cells in localized non-small cell lung cancer (dated by TCRdb to 2018 to 2020). With respect to the entire study: The study examined T cell repertoires in 200 to 250 patients with early-stage NSCLC and compared tumors with uninvolved tumor-adjacent lungs. The cohort was made up of 200 to 250 treatment-naive NSCLC patients whose localized lung tumors had been resected. The mean age of the NSCLC patients was just over 65 years, with 120 to 150 men and 95 to 110 women.

At diagnosis, tumor, uninvolved tumor-adjacent lung and peripheral blood were collected and then preserved as a mix of FFPE and fresh-frozen material. For TCR repertoire profiling, blood samples were analyzed as peripheral blood mononuclear cells. Broad study findings and their caveats: Because multi-region tumor sequencing was not performed, intratumor heterogeneity could not be ruled out. Of the top 100 tumor clones, a median of 57 were detected in paired uninvolved adjacent lung; roughly 29 were also among that lung's top 100. Since the design was exploratory, TCR variables were selected using unadjusted p-values with no false-discovery rate correction. Higher T cell density in blood was associated with longer overall survival, whereas higher clonality in adjacent lung was associated with shorter survival. Uninvolved tumor-adjacent lung showed the highest T cell clonality, higher than tumor, which suggests more focused antigenic responses in the uninvolved tumor-adjacent lung.

The CDR3 goes from the cysteine to the phenylalanine over 15 residues. Kept here is only the CDR3 DNA, which spans 45 bases and is read in frame from base 1. Relative to germline, V is missing 4 bases and J is missing 0 bases, with 5 bases of the junction outside any gene match. Taken from the germline V gene (reference sequence), the CDR1 and CDR2 loops are SGHNT and YYREEE. The specimen comprised peripheral blood, sampled before any cancer treatment. The rearranged chain carries TRBV5-4 and TRBJ1-1; TRBD1 matches 8 bases in the middle. This TCR came from a woman aged 18-55 years with stage III lung adenocarcinoma. The CDR3 reads as follows: CASSQTGAMNTEAFF. DNA sequence: TGTGCCAGCAGCCAGACAGGGGCCATGAACACTGAAGCTTTCTTT.